This TCR beta chain was documented in a study of cytomegalovirus exposure and HLA in healthy donors (TCRdb year 2017). With respect to the entire study: An earlier analysis of about 530 of the donors reported 276 Gb of sequence data and 95 million to 130 million unique TCR beta sequences obtained from around 190 million T cells. The number of typed donors differed by locus: about 620-640 for A, B, C, DRB1 and DQB1; approximately 530 for DQA1; approximately 600 for DPA1; and 400 to 480 for DPB1. The study used immunosequencing to profile the T cell repertoires of about 670 subjects and linked those repertoires to cytomegalovirus serostatus. An early release that covered some 640 HLA-typed donors contained around 300 gigabases of sequencing data and 65 million to 100 million unique TCR sequences. Across around 400 genotyped donors of the cohort, an average of roughly 230,000 unique TCR beta nucleotide sequences per donor were sequenced, and approximately 17% of those sequences were non-productive. In addition to the first cohort of 666 subjects, a separate validation cohort of 120 different subjects was used. The genetic ancestry cluster associated with self-reported Caucasian donors included 81% of the 300 to 400 genotyped donors. The study combined high-throughput TCR immunosequencing, statistical association of individual TCRs with disease status, and machine learning to predict cytomegalovirus infection status. Every discovery cohort repertoire had been produced on one sequencing platform. The study aimed to test whether signatures of past pathogen exposure could be identified by cataloging public T cell receptors. In an earlier analysis of 587 of the donors, high-throughput TCR beta sequencing was used to judge whether each TCR beta V gene segment behaved as functional or pseudogenic. A later analysis re-examined previously published TCR beta repertoires from hundreds of donors and added high-resolution HLA genotyping to investigate patterns of TCR occurrence. Several DR-DQ haplotypes were treated as single units for association and clustering because of strong linkage in the cohort. In a later genetic analysis, genome-wide SNP genotypes for about three fifths of the 666 donors were used, and that subset was treated as a discovery cohort. Donor age, sex, ethnicity and CMV serostatus were compiled together with the repertoire data. Class I and class II HLA loci were covered by the typing at four-digit resolution. The later analysis used no new phenotypic data to find candidate immune exposures, relying instead on TCR beta sequences and their occurrence across donors. Study-wide findings and limitations: According to a later analysis, parvovirus B19, influenza, CMV and Epstein-Barr virus appeared linked to several top co-occurrence clusters. In vitro tests confirmed that a few of the cytomegalovirus-associated TCR beta chains recognize cytomegalovirus antigens. Over 15 rarely observed V segments, including chromosome 9 orphons, were excluded from the earlier analysis of approximately 500 of the donors because counts were too low. When HLA alleles, especially DR and DQ, strongly co-occurred, attributing TCR associations to individual alleles was difficult. A cluster of highly shared sequence variants was judged likely to be a technical artifact of the sequencing pipeline. A later genetic analysis reported fewer N-insertions in productive TCRs among donors in an Asian-associated ancestry cluster than the roughly 670-donor mean. A later analysis found that HLA-associated TCR beta chains were more clonally expanded and had lower generation probabilities than equally common non-associated chains. The authors suggested that the approach could potentially be extended to other disease states and immunological phenotypes. The classifier was reported to diagnose cytomegalovirus status with high specificity and sensitivity in both the original and validation cohorts. A later analysis found that most CMV-associated TCR beta chains appeared HLA-restricted, with HLA associations seemingly driven largely by CMV exposure. Linkage disequilibrium might explain the correlated functional status among segregating V segments, but an unknown experimental factor could not be ruled out. In the study, 150 to 200 TCR beta chains were listed as associated with cytomegalovirus. Because HLA typing was unavailable for some donors at each locus, only the typed subset was used in association tests. For the cohort, immune exposure information was limited to CMV serostatus. In this cohort, only TCR beta chains were sequenced, and detectable features were limited by the absence of alpha or paired-chain data. Sequencing depth was assumed to be roughly uniform across donors in the presence/absence analyses, though that assumption may not hold. A further reported finding was that TCR beta sequences accurately predicted the HLA-A and HLA-B alleles for most subjects in the first cohort. An earlier analysis of 587 of the donors showed that most TCR beta V segments appeared in productive rearrangements either about 87% or about 30% of the time, which broadly matched IMGT annotations. According to a later analysis, TCR association rates differed among HLA loci, with DRB1 alleles showing the most associated TCRs and HLA-C alleles showing the fewest. Most TCR sequences were seen in very few donors, while some public TCRs were found in many individuals. Some IMGT-functional V segments, including TRBV6-2 and TRBV6-3, could not be distinguished by the 87-base-pair reads and were therefore excluded. Specific HLA alleles were associated with 15,000 to 20,000 TCR beta sequences at a false discovery rate of 0.05 in a later analysis. V-gene and J-gene trimming of TCR beta chains was associated with a missense DCLRE1C variant in a later genetic analysis, and the association was replicated in an independent cohort.

Comment on this clone: What antigen it recognizes has not been identified. Base qualities were left out, and no much larger clone turns up one base away.

The cohort consisted of hundreds of healthy bone marrow donors. Cohort members were all nominally healthy when sampled, although unrecorded immune exposures were likely present. The donor was CMV seronegative and was included in the group of a few hundred seronegative cohort members. A peripheral blood sample was provided by each donor, and peripheral blood mononuclear cells were used for TCR beta sequencing. The Qiagen DNeasy Blood Extraction Kit was used to extract genomic DNA from the blood cell samples. The CDR3 starts with the cysteine, ends with the phenylalanine, and has 15 residues. The only DNA kept is the CDR3, 45 bases in frame from the first base. The germline V and J ends show losses of 0 bases and 4 bases respectively, and no gene match explains 4 bases of the junction. The germline V gene specifies MGHRA as CDR1 and YSYEKL as CDR2. The receptor library was made with the immunoSEQ multiplex PCR assay. The multiplex PCR relied on a mix of 60 forward primers for TCR Vbeta segments and 13 reverse primers for TCR Jbeta segments. Amplification of the CDR3 region of rearranged TCR beta genes was performed with a multiplex PCR assay on genomic DNA. On the Illumina HiSeq System, the amplified TCR beta libraries were sequenced as 87-base-pair reads. The original methods were these. A later analysis tallied some 79 million unique TCR beta chains across the 700 or so repertoires, and approximately 12 million of those chains were shared by two or more donors. Raw reads were error-corrected and collapsed into unique sequences by a nearest-neighbor algorithm in which closely related sequences were merged to remove PCR and sequencing errors. V, D and J gene segments were assigned by aligning CDR3 sequences to IMGT reference sequences. For a sequence to be retained, at least a six-nucleotide match to both a V gene segment and a J gene segment was required. A rearrangement was called productive if the CDR3 had no stop codons and remained in frame with V and J, and every other rearrangement was called non-productive. CDR3 was defined according to IMGT convention as the region running from the second conserved V-encoded cysteine to the conserved J-encoded phenylalanine. The earlier analysis of roughly 590 of the donors excluded any sequence lacking an unambiguous match to a single V gene segment. An earlier analysis of about 590 of the donors classified V segments as functional when productive rearrangements were above 56.7% and as segregating when the standard deviation between donors was above 5%. A statistical classification framework was built for diagnosing cytomegalovirus status from the catalog of TCR beta chain sequences. In a later analysis, TCR nucleotide sequences were compared against IMGT/GENE-DB human TR gene sequences so that V and J genes could be assigned. In a later analysis, CDR3 sequences and most-parsimonious VDJ recombination scenarios were assigned using the TCRdist pipeline. In a later analysis, each TCR beta chain was defined by its CDR3 amino acid sequence together with its V-gene family, and reads lacking a unique V-gene family were excluded. A later analysis removed 550 to 650 highly shared, low-generation-probability nucleotide sequences to deal with suspected cross-contamination and a sequencing artifact. A later analysis calculated a clonal expansion index for each public chain from normalized within-repertoire ranks of inferred template counts. A later analysis computed generation probabilities with a VDJ recombination model fitted to out-of-frame rearrangements, and checked the results against IGoR. In a later analysis, hypergeometric tests were used to score TCR-TCR, TCR-HLA and TCR-CMV co-occurrence, with a repertoire-size bias correction applied to TCR pairs. A later analysis estimated false discovery rates by permuting HLA or CMV assignments 20 times. In a later analysis, co-occurring TCRs were grouped using DBSCAN, with TCRdist sequence similarity added in when clustering inside HLA-allele-positive subsets. For co-occurrence clustering, repertoires with fewer than 30,000 or more than 120,000 public chains were excluded, along with five repertoires with anomalous nucleotide sharing. TCRdb retrieved this table from immuneACCESS and kept in-frame rearrangements only. Not all clones are present; in checked studies, unresolved V genes account for under half, and no reason is known for the remainder. V, J and clone size were drawn from that table, and D and trimming were deduced from the DNA. The table for this sample lists about 150,000 clones; around 78% of them were counted only once. The top ten constitute around 3.1% of the sample.

This sequence uses TRBV4-1 and TRBJ2-5, with 8 junctional bases fitting TRBD1. This sequence was found in a woman aged 40 to 50 in good health and CMV-seronegative. Sample: PBMCs. CDR3 protein: CASSQDRGRLETQYF. The nucleotide sequence is given as TGCGCCAGCAGCCAAGACAGGGGGCGATTAGAGACCCAGTACTTC.